The 15 T cell receptor beta chains in this list originate from one sample, sequenced in a study of CD8 T cells in ankylosing spondylitis. TCRdb reanalysed the 5' RACE reads using MiXCR and keeps one entry per CDR3 protein. The sample holds around 230,000 distinct CDR3 sequences, about 9.1% seen once. The sequenced sample consisted of blood, either unsorted or a sorted T cell fraction (not recorded which). The receptors originated from a male donor with ankylosing spondylitis or in good health (not recorded which).

This clonotype was recorded many times. The V and J genes are TRBV20-1 and TRBJ1-1; 7 nucleotides line up with TRBD1. This CDR3 has 14 amino acids. CDR1 is DFQATT, CDR2 SNEGSKA, per germline (reference sequence). Trimming cost V 0 bases and J 5 bases; bases outside gene matches: 6. As DNA, the CDR3 is TGCAGTGCTAGAGACTCCAGGGGGAATACTGAAGCTTTCTTT. Translated, it gives CSARDSRGNTEAFF.

This clonotype was seen at least ten times. This sequence joins TRBV15 and TRBJ2-3; D may be TRBD1 (5 bases). This CDR3 is 16 amino acids long. CDR1 is LNHNV and CDR2 is YYDKDF in the germline V gene (reference sequence). Trimming removed 0 bases at V and 0 bases at J, with 10 bases between. Here the CDR3 reads CATSRDGAASTDTQYF. DNA of the CDR3: TGTGCCACCAGCAGAGATGGGGCGGCTAGCACAGATACGCAGTATTTT.

This clonotype was counted many times. The chain links TRBV7-2 to TRBJ1-2; tentative D call: TRBD1 (6 bases). CDR1 and CDR2 from the germline V gene are SGHTA and FQGNSA. V shed 2 bases and J shed 2 bases, with 15 bases lying between them. The CDR3 contains 16 residues. For the CDR3, the DNA is TGTGCCAGCAGCTTAAACAGGGAAGGAACCAACTATGGCTACACCTTC. Translating it yields CASSLNREGTNYGYTF.

This clonotype was seen more than once but under ten times. The chain has TRBV20-1 and TRBJ2-3; TRBD1 might be the D (6 bases). The CDR3 extends over 14 amino acids. With 6 bases removed from V and 0 bases from J, the gap between germline ends came to 13 bases. Germline V lookup: CDR1 DFQATT, CDR2 SNEGSKA (reference sequence). CDR3 region: CSAKRDTSTDTQYF. In nucleotides, the CDR3 is TGCAGTGCAAAAAGGGACACTAGCACAGATACGCAGTATTTT.

The rearrangement uses TRBV4-3 and TRBJ1-6; D unclear. Germline V gene sequence: CDR1 LGHNA, CDR2 YSLEER. The CDR3 loop spans 13 amino acids. V was clipped by 0 bases and J by 5 bases, with 2 bases between them. The CDR3 region is CASSQEDNSPLHF. CDR3 nucleotide sequence: TGCGCCAGCAGCCAAGAAGATAATTCACCCCTCCACTTT.

This clonotype showed up many times. The chain combines TRBV3-1 with TRBJ2-2, with TRBD1 matching over 7 bases. V shed 3 bases and J 2 bases; nucleotides not matched to a gene: 9. CDR3 size: 17 residues. Germline loops: CDR1 LGHDT, CDR2 YNNKEL (reference sequence). CDR3 loop: CASSQPWDSFNTGELFF. The CDR3 DNA sequence: TGTGCCAGCAGCCAGCCCTGGGACAGCTTTAACACCGGGGAGCTGTTTTTT.

The rearrangement uses TRBV5-1 and TRBJ2-7; 8 bases fit TRBD1. V was clipped by 4 bases and J by 6 bases; unmatched bases: 9. Germline V CDR1 and CDR2: SGHRS, YFSETQ. This CDR3 contains 14 residues. The CDR3 is CASSTGQGEGEQYF. CDR3 nucleotides: TGCGCCAGCAGCACAGGACAGGGCGAGGGCGAGCAGTACTTC.

This sequence joins TRBV7-9 and TRBJ1-2; 12 nucleotides agree with TRBD1. This CDR3 has 15 residues. After removal of 2 bases from V and 7 bases from J, the junction contained 5 bases not matched to a gene. Germline V lookup: CDR1 SEHNR, CDR2 FQNEAQ (reference sequence). CDR3 amino acids: CASSLPGQGAFGYTF. The DNA for the CDR3 is TGTGCCAGCAGCTTACCGGGACAGGGGGCATTTGGCTACACCTTC.

The CDR3 DNA follows: TGCAGTGCTCCCCGGGCGGGACTGGAGCAGTTCTTC. Residues: CSAPRAGLEQFF. The genes are TRBV20-1 and TRBJ2-1, with D possibly TRBD2 on 6 matching bases. The ends were cut back, 5 bases at V and 10 bases at J, with 15 bases in the middle. CDR1 and CDR2 (germline): DFQATT, SNEGSKA (reference sequence). The CDR3 runs to 12 residues.

Ten or more counts support this clonotype. This chain joins TRBV19 and TRBJ1-4; D ambiguous. Germline V gene sequence: CDR1 LNHDA, CDR2 SQIVND (reference sequence). V was shortened by 5 bases and J by 5 bases, with 15 bases between the two germline ends. This CDR3 is built from 15 residues. The CDR3 region has the DNA TGTGCCAGTAGTTACACCGGGATGGGGAATGAAAAACTGTTTTTT. Its translation: CASSYTGMGNEKLFF.

This clonotype came up many times. The rearrangement uses TRBV20-1 and TRBJ2-1, with a possible D match to TRBD1 (6 bases). From germline, CDR1 is DFQATT and CDR2 SNEGSKA (reference sequence). V lost 3 bases and J lost 4, with 7 bases in between. This CDR3 comprises 12 residues. The CDR3 sequence: CSARGAYNEQFF. CDR3 coding DNA: TGCAGTGCTAGGGGGGCGTACAATGAGCAGTTCTTC.

The sample holds a few counts of this clonotype. The chain employs TRBV7-9 and TRBJ2-1; a weak D match, TRBD1 (5 bases). The CDR3 runs to 11 residues. The germline CDR1 and CDR2 sequences are SEHNR and FQNEAQ (reference sequence). V was clipped by 5 bases and J by 15 bases, with 14 bases between them. CDR3 in amino acids: CASSKKDQGFF. CDR3 coding DNA: TGTGCCAGCAGCAAGAAAGATCAGGGGTTCTTC.

This clonotype was picked up many times. J is TRBJ2-1 and V is TRBV2; no firm D call. V was shortened by 6 bases and J by 8 bases, with 17 bases between the two germline ends. The CDR3 spans 14 residues. Germline assignment: CDR1 SNHLY and CDR2 FYNNEI. Here the CDR3 DNA reads TGTGCCAGCAGGGTACTACACACCCCGGATGAGCAGTTCTTC. It specifies CASRVLHTPDEQFF.

Many counts were recorded for this clonotype. The chain employs TRBV6-6 and TRBJ1-1; tentative D call: TRBD1 (5 bases). V was trimmed by 7 bases and J by 6 bases, leaving 15 bases between them. Germline V lookup: CDR1 MNHNY, CDR2 SVGAGI (reference sequence). The length of the CDR3 is 13 residues. CDR3 DNA: TGTGCCAGCATCGAGTCGGGGCGGGCTGAAGCTTTCTTT. This encodes CASIESGRAEAFF.

This clonotype was observed many times. The chain couples TRBV7-9 to TRBJ2-7; TRBD1 matches at 9 bases. V dropped 5 bases and J dropped 2; count of bases not matched to a gene: 7. This CDR3 contains 15 residues. The germline V gene has CDR1 SEHNR and CDR2 FQNEAQ (reference sequence). The CDR3 region is CASSLRDRDPYEQYF. The CDR3 DNA reads TGTGCCAGCAGCCTCCGGGACAGGGACCCCTACGAGCAGTACTTC.